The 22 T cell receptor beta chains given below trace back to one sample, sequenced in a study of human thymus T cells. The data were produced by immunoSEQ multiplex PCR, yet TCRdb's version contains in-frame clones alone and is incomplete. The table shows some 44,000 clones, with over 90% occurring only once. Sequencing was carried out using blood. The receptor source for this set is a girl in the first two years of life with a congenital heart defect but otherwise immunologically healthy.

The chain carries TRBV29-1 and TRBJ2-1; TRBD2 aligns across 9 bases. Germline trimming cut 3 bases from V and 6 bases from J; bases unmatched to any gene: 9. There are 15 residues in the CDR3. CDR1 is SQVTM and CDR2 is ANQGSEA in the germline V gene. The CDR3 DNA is TGCAGCGTTGACGCGGTTCGAGCGGGAGGCAATGAGCAGTTCTTC. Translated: CSVDAVRAGGNEQFF.

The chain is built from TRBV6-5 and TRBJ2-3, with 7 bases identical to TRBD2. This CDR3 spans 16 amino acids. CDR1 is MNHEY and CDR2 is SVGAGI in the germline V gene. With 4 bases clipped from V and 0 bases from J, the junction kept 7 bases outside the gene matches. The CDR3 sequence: CASSFLGGKSTDTQYF. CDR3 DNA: TGTGCCAGCAGTTTTCTGGGGGGGAAAAGCACAGATACGCAGTATTTT.

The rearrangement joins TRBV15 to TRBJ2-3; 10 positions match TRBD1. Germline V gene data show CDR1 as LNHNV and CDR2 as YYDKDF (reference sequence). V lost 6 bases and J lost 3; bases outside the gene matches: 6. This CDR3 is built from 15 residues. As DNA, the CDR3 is TGTGCCACCAGGGGACAGGGGATTAGGACAGATACGCAGTATTTT. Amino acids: CATRGQGIRTDTQYF.

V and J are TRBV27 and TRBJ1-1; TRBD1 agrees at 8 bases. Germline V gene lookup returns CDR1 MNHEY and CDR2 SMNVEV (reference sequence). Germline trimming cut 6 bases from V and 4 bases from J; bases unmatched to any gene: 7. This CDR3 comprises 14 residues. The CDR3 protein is CASRRIQGGTEAFF. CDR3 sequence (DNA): TGTGCCAGCAGACGAATACAGGGGGGCACTGAAGCTTTCTTT.

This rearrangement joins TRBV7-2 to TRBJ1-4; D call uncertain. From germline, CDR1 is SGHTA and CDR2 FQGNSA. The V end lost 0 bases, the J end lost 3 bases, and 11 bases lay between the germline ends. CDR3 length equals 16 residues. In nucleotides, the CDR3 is TGTGCCAGCAGCTTAGCGCTTCGAGGTTCTAATGAAAAACTGTTTTTT. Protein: CASSLALRGSNEKLFF.

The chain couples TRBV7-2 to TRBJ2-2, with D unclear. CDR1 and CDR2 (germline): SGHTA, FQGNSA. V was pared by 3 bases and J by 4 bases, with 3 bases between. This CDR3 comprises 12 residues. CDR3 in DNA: TGTGCCAGCAGCTTCTTCACCGGGGAGCTGTTTTTT. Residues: CASSFFTGELFF. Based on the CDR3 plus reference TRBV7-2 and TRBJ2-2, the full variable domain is GAGVSQSPSNKVTEKGKDVELRCDPISGHTALYWYRQSLGQGLEFLIYFQGNSAPDKSGLPSDRFSAERTGGSVSTLTIQRTQQEDSAVYLCASSFFTGELFFGEGSRLTVL.

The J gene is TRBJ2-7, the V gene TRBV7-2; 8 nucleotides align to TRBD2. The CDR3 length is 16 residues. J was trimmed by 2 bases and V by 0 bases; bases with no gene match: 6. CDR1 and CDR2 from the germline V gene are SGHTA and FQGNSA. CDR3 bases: TGTGCCAGCAGCTTAGCCGACGGGAGGGCCACCTACGAGCAGTACTTC. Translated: CASSLADGRATYEQYF.

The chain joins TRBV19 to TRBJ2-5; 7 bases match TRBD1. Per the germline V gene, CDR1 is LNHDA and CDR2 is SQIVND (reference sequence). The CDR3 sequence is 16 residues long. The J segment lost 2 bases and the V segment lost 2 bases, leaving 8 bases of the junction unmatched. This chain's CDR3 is CASSILVGTAQETQYF. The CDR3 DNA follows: TGTGCCAGTAGTATACTCGTCGGGACAGCTCAAGAGACCCAGTACTTC. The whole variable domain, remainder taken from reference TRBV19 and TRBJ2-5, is DGGITQSPKYLFRKEGQNVTLSCEQNLNHDAMYWYRQDPGQGLRLIYYSQIVNDFQKGDIAEGYSVSREKKESFPLTVTSAQKNPTAFYLCASSILVGTAQETQYFGPGTRLLVL.

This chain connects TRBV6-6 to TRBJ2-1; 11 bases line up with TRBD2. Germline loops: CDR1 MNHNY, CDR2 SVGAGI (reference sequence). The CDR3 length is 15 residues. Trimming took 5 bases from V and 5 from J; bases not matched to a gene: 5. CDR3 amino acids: CASSPLAGGDNEQFF. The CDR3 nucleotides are TGTGCCAGCAGTCCTCTAGCGGGAGGAGACAATGAGCAGTTCTTC.

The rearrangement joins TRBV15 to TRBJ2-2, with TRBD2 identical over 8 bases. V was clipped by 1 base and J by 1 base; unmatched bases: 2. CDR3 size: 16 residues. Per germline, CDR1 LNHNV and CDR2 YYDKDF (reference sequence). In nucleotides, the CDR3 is TGTGCCACCAGCAGAGGCGGGGGGCAGAACACCGGGGAGCTGTTTTTT. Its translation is CATSRGGGQNTGELFF. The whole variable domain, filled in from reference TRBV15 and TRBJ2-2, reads DAMVIQNPRYQVTQFGKPVTLSCSQTLNHNVMYWYQQKSSQAPKLLFHYYDKDFNNEADTPDNFQSRRPNTSFCFLDIRSPGLGDTAMYLCATSRGGGQNTGELFFGEGSRLTVL.

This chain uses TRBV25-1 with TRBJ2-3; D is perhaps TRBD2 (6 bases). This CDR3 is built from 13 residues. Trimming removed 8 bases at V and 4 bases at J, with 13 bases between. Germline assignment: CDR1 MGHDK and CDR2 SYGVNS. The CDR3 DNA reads TGTGCCAGCGACATTACGGGAGCAGATACGCAGTATTTT. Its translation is CASDITGADTQYF.

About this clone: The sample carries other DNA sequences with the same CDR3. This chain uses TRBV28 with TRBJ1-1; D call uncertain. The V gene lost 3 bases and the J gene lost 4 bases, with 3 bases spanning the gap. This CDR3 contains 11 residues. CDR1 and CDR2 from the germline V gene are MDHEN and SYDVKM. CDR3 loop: CASSFGTEAFF. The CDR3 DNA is TGTGCCAGCAGTTTTGGCACTGAAGCTTTCTTT.

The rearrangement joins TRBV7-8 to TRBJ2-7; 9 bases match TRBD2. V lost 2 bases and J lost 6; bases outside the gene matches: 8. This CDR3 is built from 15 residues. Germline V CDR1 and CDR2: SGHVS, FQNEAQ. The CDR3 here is CASSLWQREAPEQYF. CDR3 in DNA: TGTGCCAGCAGCTTATGGCAGCGGGAGGCCCCCGAGCAGTACTTC.

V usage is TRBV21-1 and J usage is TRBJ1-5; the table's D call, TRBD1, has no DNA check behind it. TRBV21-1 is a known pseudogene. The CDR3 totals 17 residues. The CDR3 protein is CASSKTGDSGFNQPQHF. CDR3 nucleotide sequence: TGTGCCAGCAGCAAAACCGGGGACAGCGGATTTAATCAGCCCCAGCATTTT.

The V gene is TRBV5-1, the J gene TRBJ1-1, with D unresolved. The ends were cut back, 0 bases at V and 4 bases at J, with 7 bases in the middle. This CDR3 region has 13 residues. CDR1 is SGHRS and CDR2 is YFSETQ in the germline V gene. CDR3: CASSLGLGTEAFF. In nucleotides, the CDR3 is TGCGCCAGCAGCTTGGGGCTGGGCACTGAAGCTTTCTTT.

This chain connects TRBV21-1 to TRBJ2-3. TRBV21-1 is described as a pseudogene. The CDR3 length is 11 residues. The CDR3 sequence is CASSRTDTQYF. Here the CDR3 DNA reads TGTGCCAGCAGCAGGACAGATACGCAGTATTTT.

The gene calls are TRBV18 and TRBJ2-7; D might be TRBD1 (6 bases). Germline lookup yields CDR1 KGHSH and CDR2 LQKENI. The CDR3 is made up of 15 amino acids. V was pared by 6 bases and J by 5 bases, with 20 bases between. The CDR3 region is CASSYLQGQDDEQYF. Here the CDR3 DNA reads TGTGCCAGCTCCTACCTACAGGGCCAAGACGACGAGCAGTACTTC.

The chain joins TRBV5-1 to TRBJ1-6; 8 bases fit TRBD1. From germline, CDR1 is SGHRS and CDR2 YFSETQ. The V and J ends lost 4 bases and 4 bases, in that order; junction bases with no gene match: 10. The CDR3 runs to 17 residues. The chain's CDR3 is CASSPWDRSIYNSPLHF. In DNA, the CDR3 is TGCGCCAGCAGCCCATGGGACAGGAGCATTTATAATTCACCCCTCCACTTT.

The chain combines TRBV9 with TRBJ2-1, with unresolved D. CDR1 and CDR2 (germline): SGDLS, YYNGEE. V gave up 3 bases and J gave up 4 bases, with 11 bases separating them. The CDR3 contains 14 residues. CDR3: CASSDGPRYNEQFF. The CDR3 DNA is TGTGCCAGCAGCGACGGACCTAGATACAATGAGCAGTTCTTC.

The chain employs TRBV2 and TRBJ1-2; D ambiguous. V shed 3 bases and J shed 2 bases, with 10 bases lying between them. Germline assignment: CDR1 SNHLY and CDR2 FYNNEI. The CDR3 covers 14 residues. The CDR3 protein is CASSENRKNYGYTF. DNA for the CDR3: TGTGCCAGCAGTGAGAATCGGAAGAACTATGGCTACACCTTC.

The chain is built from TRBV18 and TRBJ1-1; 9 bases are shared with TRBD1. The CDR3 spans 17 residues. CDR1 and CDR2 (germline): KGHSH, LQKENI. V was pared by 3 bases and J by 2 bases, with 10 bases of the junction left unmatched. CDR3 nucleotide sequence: TGTGCCAGCTCACCTGGACAGGGGATTAGTGGAAACACTGAAGCTTTCTTT. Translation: CASSPGQGISGNTEAFF.

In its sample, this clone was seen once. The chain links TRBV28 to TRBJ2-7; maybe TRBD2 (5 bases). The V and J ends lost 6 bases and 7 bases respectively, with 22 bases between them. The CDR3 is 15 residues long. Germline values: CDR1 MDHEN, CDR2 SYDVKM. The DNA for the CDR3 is TGTGCCAGCAGCTCTTTAGCTGCTTCGGGGATAGAGCAGTACTTC. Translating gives CASSSLAASGIEQYF.